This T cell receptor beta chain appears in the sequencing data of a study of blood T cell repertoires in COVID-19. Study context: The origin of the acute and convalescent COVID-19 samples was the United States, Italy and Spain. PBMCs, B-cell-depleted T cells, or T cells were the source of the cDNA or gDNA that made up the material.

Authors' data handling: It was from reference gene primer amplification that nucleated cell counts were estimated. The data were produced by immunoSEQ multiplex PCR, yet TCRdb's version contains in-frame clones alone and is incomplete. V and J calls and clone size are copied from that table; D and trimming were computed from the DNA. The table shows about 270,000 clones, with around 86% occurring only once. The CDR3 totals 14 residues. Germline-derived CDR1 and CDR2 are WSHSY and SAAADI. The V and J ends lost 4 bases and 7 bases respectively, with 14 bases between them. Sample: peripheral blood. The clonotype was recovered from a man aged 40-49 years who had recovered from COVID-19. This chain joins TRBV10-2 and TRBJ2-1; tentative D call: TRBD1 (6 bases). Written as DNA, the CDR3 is TGCGCCAGCAGTGTACTATCGAGGGGGAATGAGCAGTTCTTC. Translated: CASSVLSRGNEQFF.